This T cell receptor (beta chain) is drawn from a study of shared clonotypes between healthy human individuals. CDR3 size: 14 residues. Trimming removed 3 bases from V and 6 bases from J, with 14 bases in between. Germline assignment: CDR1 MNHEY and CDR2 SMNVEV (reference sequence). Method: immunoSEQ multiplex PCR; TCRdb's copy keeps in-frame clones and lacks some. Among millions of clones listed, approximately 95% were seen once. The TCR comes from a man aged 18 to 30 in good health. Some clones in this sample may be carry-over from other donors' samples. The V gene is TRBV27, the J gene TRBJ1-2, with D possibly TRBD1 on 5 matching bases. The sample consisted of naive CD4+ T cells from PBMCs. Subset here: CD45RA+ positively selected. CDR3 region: CASSFRGQGDGYTF. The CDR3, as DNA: TGTGCCAGCAGTTTCCGAGGCCAGGGTGATGGCTACACCTTC.